The 27 T cell receptor beta chains below all came from one sample that was sequenced in a study of blood T cell repertoires in COVID-19. Sequenced by immunoSEQ multiplex PCR; TCRdb stores in-frame clones only, minus some. The sample lists roughly 300,000 clones, nearly 90% occurring once. Sequenced sample: peripheral blood. These receptors were obtained from a young man with active or convalescent COVID-19.

The CDR3 DNA follows: TGTGCCAGCAGTGGGAGGCGGGGGGCTTACACAGATACGCAGTATTTT. Translating it yields CASSGRRGAYTDTQYF. The V gene is TRBV5-6, the J gene TRBJ2-3; the match to TRBD2 covers 8 bases. V lost 5 bases, J lost 2 bases, and 10 bases stayed unmatched. This CDR3 is 16 amino acids long. Per the germline V gene, CDR1 is SGHDT and CDR2 is YYEEEE.

The J gene is TRBJ1-1, the V gene TRBV4-2; the D gene is possibly TRBD1 (5 bases). In germline, CDR1 is LGHNA, CDR2 YNFKEQ. The CDR3 spans 15 residues. Trimming took 4 bases from V and 5 from J, leaving 17 bases between them. CDR3 sequence: CASSLPGAGRTEAFF. In DNA, the CDR3 is TGTGCCAGCAGCCTCCCTGGCGCAGGGAGGACTGAAGCTTTCTTT.

The V gene is TRBV5-1, the J gene TRBJ2-1; TRBD2 agrees at 10 bases. V lost 4 bases and J lost 4; bases outside the gene matches: 8. The CDR3 totals 16 residues. Germline V lookup: CDR1 SGHRS, CDR2 YFSETQ. The CDR3 DNA is TGCGCCAGCAGCCAACTAACTAGCGGGGTATACAATGAGCAGTTCTTC. It specifies CASSQLTSGVYNEQFF.

With regard to this clone: This specimen includes other DNA sequences encoding the same CDR3. The rearrangement links TRBV2 to TRBJ2-2, with D possibly TRBD2 on 6 matching bases. Germline V lookup: CDR1 SNHLY, CDR2 FYNNEI. V shed 11 bases and J shed 0 bases, with 10 bases lying between them. The CDR3 is 13 residues long. CDR3 nucleotides: TGTGCCGCCGGGGGTACGAACACCGGGGAGCTGTTTTTT. Amino acid sequence: CAAGGTNTGELFF.

The chain carries TRBV12-3 or TRBV12-4 and TRBJ1-4; 10 bases agree with TRBD1. This CDR3 has 13 residues. J gave up 8 bases and V 7 bases, and 4 bases lay outside the gene matches. In DNA, the CDR3 is TGTGCCAGCACTCCGACAGGGGGCGAAAAACTGTTTTTT. Translating it yields CASTPTGGEKLFF.

J is TRBJ1-2 and V is TRBV9; weak D call: TRBD1 (6 bases). Trimming stripped 4 bases from V and 0 bases from J, with 16 bases between. This CDR3 is built from 16 residues. Germline CDR1 and CDR2: SGDLS and YYNGEE. Here the CDR3 DNA reads TGTGCCAGCAGCATCCCCCGGGACACCCCTAACTATGGCTACACCTTC. Translation: CASSIPRDTPNYGYTF.

The genes are TRBV4-1 and TRBJ1-1, with 8 bases fitting TRBD1. Germline trimming cut 5 bases from V and 0 bases from J; bases unmatched to any gene: 5. This CDR3 is 15 amino acids long. Germline V gene lookup returns CDR1 MGHRA and CDR2 YSYEKL. CDR3 sequence: CASSSLTGVNTEAFF. The CDR3 DNA reads TGCGCCAGCAGCTCCCTGACAGGGGTGAACACTGAAGCTTTCTTT.

The chain has TRBV7-2 and TRBJ2-1, with TRBD2 identical over 13 bases. CDR3 length equals 14 residues. From germline, CDR1 is SGHTA and CDR2 FQGNSA. V dropped 5 bases and J dropped 8; count of bases not matched to a gene: 3. The CDR3 region has the DNA TGTGCCAGCAGCACACTAGCGGGGGGGCATGAGCAGTTCTTC. Protein: CASSTLAGGHEQFF.

The chain links TRBV5-1 to TRBJ1-1, with 8 positions matching TRBD1. CDR1 and CDR2 (germline): SGHRS, YFSETQ. This CDR3 spans 15 amino acids. V was clipped by 0 bases and J by 6 bases; unmatched bases: 7. CDR3 loop: CASSLASRTGSEAFF. CDR3 coding DNA: TGCGCCAGCAGCTTGGCCTCCCGGACAGGGTCTGAAGCTTTCTTT.

The chain has TRBV6-1 and TRBJ1-1, with D maybe TRBD1 (6 bases). V gave up 1 base and J gave up 4 bases, with 10 bases separating them. CDR3 length: 14 amino acids. Per the germline V gene, CDR1 is MNHNS and CDR2 is SASEGT. The CDR3 here is CASSEVRTATEAFF. CDR3 DNA: TGTGCCAGCAGTGAAGTCAGGACAGCCACTGAAGCTTTCTTT.

The V call is TRBV4-2, the J call TRBJ2-7, with 7 bases fitting TRBD2. Germline V gene lookup returns CDR1 LGHNA and CDR2 YNFKEQ. The CDR3 totals 14 residues. With 1 base clipped from V and 7 bases from J, the junction kept 7 bases outside the gene matches. The CDR3 DNA reads TGTGCCAGCAGCCAAGGGGGGGGGACGAGGGAGCAGTACTTC. Translated, it gives CASSQGGGTREQYF.

V is TRBV7-8 and J is TRBJ1-5; D gene ambiguous. CDR3 length: 17 residues. Trimming removed 5 bases at V and 0 bases at J, with 17 bases between. Germline CDR1 is SGHVS and CDR2 is FQNEAQ. The CDR3 reads CASSPAASPYSNQPQHF. In DNA form, the CDR3 reads TGTGCCAGCAGCCCCGCCGCCTCACCCTATAGCAATCAGCCCCAGCATTTT.

The chain joins TRBV7-2 to TRBJ1-1; D not resolved. The CDR3 is made up of 13 amino acids. The germline CDR1 and CDR2 sequences are SGHTA and FQGNSA. V lost 0 bases, J lost 8 bases, and 10 bases lay in between. This CDR3 reads CASSLAREGEAFF. Here the CDR3 DNA reads TGTGCCAGCAGCTTAGCGAGGGAGGGCGAAGCTTTCTTT.

The genes are TRBV4-3 and TRBJ2-3; 7 nucleotides agree with TRBD1. This CDR3 region has 17 residues. Germline-derived CDR1 and CDR2 are LGHNA and YSLEER. The junction had 9 bases not matched to a gene; V was cut back by 0 bases and J by 3 bases. The CDR3 is CASSQDRGGGPTDTQYF. The DNA for the CDR3 is TGCGCCAGCAGCCAAGATCGAGGGGGCGGCCCGACAGATACGCAGTATTTT.

This clone is a singleton in its sample. The chain has TRBV19 and TRBJ1-1; 7 positions agree with TRBD1. Germline V gene sequence: CDR1 LNHDA, CDR2 SQIVND (reference sequence). The CDR3 spans 14 residues. Trimming at V came to 3 bases and at J to 11 bases, leaving 12 bases not matched to a gene. CDR3 sequence (DNA): TGTGCCAGTAGTATCGAAGGGGGCAGATTTGGGGCTTTCTTT. Translating it yields CASSIEGGRFGAFF.

This chain joins TRBV13 and TRBJ1-3; D might be TRBD1 (6 bases). CDR1 is PRHDT, CDR2 FYEKMQ, per germline (reference sequence). Trimming cost V 5 bases and J 0 bases, with 11 bases left between them. This CDR3 is 15 amino acids long. The CDR3 region is CASSLGQFSGNTIYF. The CDR3 DNA reads TGTGCCAGCAGCCTCGGACAGTTCTCTGGAAACACCATATATTTT.

This chain joins TRBV11-2 and TRBJ2-5; 10 nucleotides line up with TRBD2. Germline V gives CDR1 SGHAT, CDR2 FQNNGV. V trimming: 3 bases; J trimming: 1 base; junction bases outside the gene matches: 2. CDR3 length: 15 residues. CDR3 DNA sequence: TGTGCCAGCAGCTTTAGCGGGGGGTTCCAAGAGACCCAGTACTTC. It is translated as CASSFSGGFQETQYF.

The gene calls are TRBV7-6 and TRBJ1-1; a possible D gene is TRBD1 (6 bases). Between the trimmed V and J ends, which lost 5 bases and 4 bases, there was a span of 14 bases. Germline-derived CDR1 and CDR2 are SGHVS and FNYEAQ. The CDR3 is 14 amino acids. The CDR3 here is CASSRWDMVTEAFF. CDR3 coding DNA: TGTGCCAGCAGCCGATGGGACATGGTCACTGAAGCTTTCTTT. The whole variable domain, remainder taken from reference TRBV7-6 and TRBJ1-1, is GAGVSQSPRYKVTKRGQDVALRCDPISGHVSLYWYRQALGQGPEFLTYFNYEAQQDKSGLPNDRFSAERPEGSISTLTIQRTEQRDSAMYRCASSRWDMVTEAFFGQGTRLTVV.

In DNA form, the CDR3 reads TGTGCCAGTAGTATAGATAGGGGACAGGGGAAGAACACTGAAGCTTTCTTT. Protein: CASSIDRGQGKNTEAFF. The chain is built from TRBV19 and TRBJ1-1, with 10 bases fitting TRBD1. Germline V gene lookup returns CDR1 LNHDA and CDR2 SQIVND (reference sequence). The CDR3 length is 17 residues. V gave up 0 bases and J gave up 1 base; unmatched junction bases: 5.

The chain links TRBV5-1 to TRBJ1-2, with 7 bases matching TRBD1. The CDR3 runs to 14 residues. Looked up from germline, CDR1 is SGHRS and CDR2 is YFSETQ. V trimming: 0 bases; J trimming: 6 bases; junction bases outside the gene matches: 5. The CDR3 coding sequence is TGCGCCAGCAGCTTGGCCCACAGGGGCGATGGCTACACCTTC. Encoded protein: CASSLAHRGDGYTF.

The J gene is TRBJ1-1, the V gene TRBV4-2; 9 bases are shared with TRBD1. Germline V gene lookup returns CDR1 LGHNA and CDR2 YNFKEQ. The CDR3 extends over 15 amino acids. Unmatched junction bases numbered 4, after V lost 1 base and J lost 4 bases. CDR3 coding DNA: TGTGCCAGCAGCCAAGGCACAGGGGGCGTCACTGAAGCTTTCTTT. Its translation is CASSQGTGGVTEAFF.

This chain connects TRBV14 to TRBJ2-7; 9 bases align to TRBD1. CDR3 length: 16 amino acids. The V gene's germline CDR1 is SGHDN and CDR2 FVKESK. The V and J ends lost 5 bases and 1 base, in that order; junction bases with no gene match: 9. CDR3 amino acids: CASSSHLDRGSYEQYF. DNA for the CDR3: TGTGCCAGCAGCTCCCACCTGGACAGGGGATCCTACGAGCAGTACTTC.

The chain combines TRBV2 with TRBJ1-1; D perhaps matches TRBD1 (6 bases). Germline V gene lookup returns CDR1 SNHLY and CDR2 FYNNEI. The V and J ends lost 9 bases and 5 bases respectively, with 13 bases between them. The CDR3 runs to 12 residues. Here the CDR3 DNA reads TGTGCCAGACAGGGTTGGGATACTGAAGCTTTCTTT. It is translated as CARQGWDTEAFF.

V and J are TRBV6-4 and TRBJ2-1; TRBD2 matches 7 bases. The CDR3 length is 16 residues. Germline V gene sequence: CDR1 MRHNA, CDR2 SNTAGT. V lost 3 bases and J lost 3; bases outside the gene matches: 8. The CDR3 protein is CASSDRGVSGYNEQFF. The CDR3 DNA is TGTGCCAGCAGTGATCGGGGGGTCTCCGGCTACAATGAGCAGTTCTTC.

The rearrangement joins TRBV2 to TRBJ1-4; the D gene is possibly TRBD1 (5 bases). This CDR3 region has 12 residues. CDR1 and CDR2 from the germline V gene are SNHLY and FYNNEI. Trimming removed 11 bases at V and 8 bases at J, with 15 bases between. This CDR3 reads CAATGVGEKLFF. The CDR3 DNA is TGTGCCGCTACGGGGGTAGGGGAAAAACTGTTTTTT.

The chain recombines TRBV4-1 with TRBJ2-5; 12 nucleotides line up with TRBD2. Germline V gene data show CDR1 as MGHRA and CDR2 as YSYEKL. The V and J ends lost 0 bases and 4 bases, in that order; junction bases with no gene match: 6. The CDR3 spans 17 residues. The CDR3 is CASSQDSLAGGPETQYF. The CDR3 nucleotides read TGCGCCAGCAGCCAAGATTCCCTAGCGGGGGGGCCAGAGACCCAGTACTTC.

This clone came up once. The chain links TRBV5-1 to TRBJ1-4; a weak D match, TRBD1 (5 bases). The V and J ends lost 5 bases and 2 bases respectively, with 10 bases between them. Germline CDR1 SGHRS, CDR2 YFSETQ. The CDR3 runs 14 residues. CDR3 amino acids: CASRPGRTNEKLFF. The CDR3 bases are TGCGCCAGCAGGCCAGGGCGGACTAATGAAAAACTGTTTTTT.